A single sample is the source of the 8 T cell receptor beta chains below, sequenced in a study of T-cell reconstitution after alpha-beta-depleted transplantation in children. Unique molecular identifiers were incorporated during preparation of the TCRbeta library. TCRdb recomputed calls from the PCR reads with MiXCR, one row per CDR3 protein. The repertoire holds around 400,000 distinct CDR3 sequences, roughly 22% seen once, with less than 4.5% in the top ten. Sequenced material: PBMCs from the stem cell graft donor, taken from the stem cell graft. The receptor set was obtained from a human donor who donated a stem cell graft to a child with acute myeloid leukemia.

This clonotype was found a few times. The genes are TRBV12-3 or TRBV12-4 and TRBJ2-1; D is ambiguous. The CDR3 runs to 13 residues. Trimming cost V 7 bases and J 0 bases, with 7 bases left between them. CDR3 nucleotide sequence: TGTGCCAGCACCCTGTCCTCCTACAATGAGCAGTTCTTC. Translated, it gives CASTLSSYNEQFF.

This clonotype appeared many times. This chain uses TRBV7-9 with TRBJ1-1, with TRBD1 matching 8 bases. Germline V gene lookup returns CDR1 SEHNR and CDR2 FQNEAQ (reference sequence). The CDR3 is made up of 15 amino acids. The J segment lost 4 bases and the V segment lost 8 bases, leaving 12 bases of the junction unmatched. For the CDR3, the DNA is TGTGCCAGCGCGTCTGGCAGGGGGCTTGGCACTGAAGCTTTCTTT. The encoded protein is CASASGRGLGTEAFF.

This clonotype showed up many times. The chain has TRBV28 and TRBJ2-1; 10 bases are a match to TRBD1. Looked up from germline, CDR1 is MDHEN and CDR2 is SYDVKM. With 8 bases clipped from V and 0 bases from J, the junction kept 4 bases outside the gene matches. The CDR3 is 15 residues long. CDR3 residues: CASHRDRGSYNEQFF. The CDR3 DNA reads TGTGCCAGCCACCGGGACAGGGGCTCCTACAATGAGCAGTTCTTC.

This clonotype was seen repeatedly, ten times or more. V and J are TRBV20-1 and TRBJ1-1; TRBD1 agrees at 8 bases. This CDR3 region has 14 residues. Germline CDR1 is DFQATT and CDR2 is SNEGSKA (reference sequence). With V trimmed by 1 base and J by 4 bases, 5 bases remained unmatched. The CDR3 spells CSARGQGRFTEAFF. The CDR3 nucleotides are TGCAGTGCTAGAGGACAGGGGAGGTTCACTGAAGCTTTCTTT.

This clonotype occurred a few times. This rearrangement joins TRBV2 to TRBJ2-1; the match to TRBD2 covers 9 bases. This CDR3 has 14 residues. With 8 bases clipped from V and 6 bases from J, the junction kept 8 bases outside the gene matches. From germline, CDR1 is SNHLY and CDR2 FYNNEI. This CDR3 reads CASPIGGRANEQFF. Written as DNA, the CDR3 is TGTGCCAGCCCGATCGGCGGGAGGGCCAATGAGCAGTTCTTC.

The DNA of the CDR3 is TGTGCCAGCAGCCGCATGCCTAGCGGACCTAACACCGGGGAGCTGTTTTTT. It codes for CASSRMPSGPNTGELFF. The rearrangement uses TRBV7-2 and TRBJ2-2; 7 positions agree with TRBD2. The CDR3 has 17 residues. The ends lost 5 bases at V and 2 bases at J; junction bases unmatched: 11. The germline V gene encodes CDR1 SGHTA and CDR2 FQGNSA.

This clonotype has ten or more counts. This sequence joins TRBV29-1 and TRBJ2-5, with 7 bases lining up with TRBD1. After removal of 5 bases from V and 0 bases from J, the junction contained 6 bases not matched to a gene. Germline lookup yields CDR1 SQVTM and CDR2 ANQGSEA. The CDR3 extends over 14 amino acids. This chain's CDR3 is CSVRDRRYQETQYF. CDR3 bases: TGCAGCGTTCGGGACAGAAGGTACCAAGAGACCCAGTACTTC.

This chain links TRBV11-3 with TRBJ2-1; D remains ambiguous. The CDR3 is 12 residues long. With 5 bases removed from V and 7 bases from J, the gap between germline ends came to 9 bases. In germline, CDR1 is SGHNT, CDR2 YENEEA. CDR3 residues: CASSLGWNEQFF. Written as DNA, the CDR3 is TGTGCCAGCAGCCTCGGATGGAATGAGCAGTTCTTC.